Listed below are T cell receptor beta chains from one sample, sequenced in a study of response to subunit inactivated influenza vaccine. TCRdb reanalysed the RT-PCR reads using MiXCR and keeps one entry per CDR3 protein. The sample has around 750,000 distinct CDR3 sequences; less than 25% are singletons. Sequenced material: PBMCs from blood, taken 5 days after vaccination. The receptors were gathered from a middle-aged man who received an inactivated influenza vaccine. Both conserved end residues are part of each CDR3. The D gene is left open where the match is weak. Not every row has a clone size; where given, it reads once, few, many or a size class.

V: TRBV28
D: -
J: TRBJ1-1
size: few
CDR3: CASSIQGFTEAFF
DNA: TGTGCCAGCAGCATACAGGGTTTTACTGAAGCTTTCTTT

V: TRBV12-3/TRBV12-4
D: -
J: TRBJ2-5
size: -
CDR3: CASSLLTTRETQYF
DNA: TGTGCCAGCAGCCTACTCACAACTCGGGAGACCCAGTACTTC

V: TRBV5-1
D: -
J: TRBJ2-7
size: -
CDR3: CASSSGTIAYEQYF
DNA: TGCGCCAGCAGCTCGGGGACAATTGCCTACGAGCAGTACTTC

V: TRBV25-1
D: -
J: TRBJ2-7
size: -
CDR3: CASSGKKGNRIRSHEQYF
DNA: TGTGCCAGCAGTGGAAAGAAGGGGAACAGGATACGGAGCCACGAGCAGTACTTC

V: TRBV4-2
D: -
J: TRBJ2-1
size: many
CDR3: CASSQGRETATYNEQFF
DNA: TGTGCCAGCAGCCAAGGTCGCGAGACAGCTACTTACAATGAGCAGTTCTTC

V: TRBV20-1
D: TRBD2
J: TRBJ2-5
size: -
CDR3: CSATGTSGREGETQYF
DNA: TGCAGTGCTACTGGGACTAGCGGGAGGGAGGGAGAGACCCAGTACTTC

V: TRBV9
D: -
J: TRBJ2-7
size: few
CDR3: CASSSGTLAYEQYF
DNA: TGTGCCAGCAGCTCAGGGACGCTTGCCTACGAGCAGTACTTC

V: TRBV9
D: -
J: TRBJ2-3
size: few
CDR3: CASSARANTQYF
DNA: TGTGCCAGCAGCGCCCGGGCGAATACGCAGTATTTT

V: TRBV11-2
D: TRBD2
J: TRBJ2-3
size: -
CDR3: CASSFFTGLAGITDTQYF
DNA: TGTGCCAGCAGCTTCTTTACGGGACTAGCGGGAATCACAGATACGCAGTATTTT

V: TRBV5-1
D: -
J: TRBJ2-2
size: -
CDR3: CASSLDPAGNTGELFF
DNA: TGCGCCAGCAGCTTGGACCCAGCGGGGAACACCGGGGAGCTGTTTTTT

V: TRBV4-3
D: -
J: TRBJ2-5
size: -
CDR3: CASSQEYLSTGQETQYF
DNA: TGCGCCAGCAGCCAAGAGTACCTATCAACGGGGCAAGAGACCCAGTACTTC

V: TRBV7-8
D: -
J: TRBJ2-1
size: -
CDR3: CASSFYRDSSNEQFF
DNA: TGTGCCAGCAGCTTCTACAGGGATTCTTCCAATGAGCAGTTCTTC

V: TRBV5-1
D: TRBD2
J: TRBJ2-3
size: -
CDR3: CASSVGGDPGTDTQYF
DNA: TGCGCCAGCAGCGTGGGGGGGGACCCCGGCACAGATACGCAGTATTTT

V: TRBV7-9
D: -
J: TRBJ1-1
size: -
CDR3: CASSRSEAFF
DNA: TGTGCCAGCAGCCGAAGTGAAGCTTTCTTT

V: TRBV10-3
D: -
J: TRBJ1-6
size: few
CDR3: CAISRQQNNSPLHF
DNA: TGTGCCATCAGCCGACAGCAAAACAATTCACCCCTCCACTTT

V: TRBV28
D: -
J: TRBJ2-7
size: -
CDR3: CASSPYPYEQYF
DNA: TGTGCCAGCAGCCCTTACCCCTACGAGCAGTACTTC

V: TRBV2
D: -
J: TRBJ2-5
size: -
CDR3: CASSGRDAQETQYF
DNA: TGTGCCAGCAGTGGCCGGGACGCCCAAGAGACCCAGTACTTC

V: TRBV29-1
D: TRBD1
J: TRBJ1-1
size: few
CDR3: CSVARTGDMNTEAFF
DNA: TGCAGCGTGGCGAGGACAGGGGACATGAACACTGAAGCTTTCTTT

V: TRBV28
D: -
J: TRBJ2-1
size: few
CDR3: CASNRGGNEQFF
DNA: TGTGCCAGCAACAGGGGAGGCAATGAGCAGTTCTTC

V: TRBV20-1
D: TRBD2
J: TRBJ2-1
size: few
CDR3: CSARGSRESSYNEQFF
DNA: TGCAGTGCTAGAGGCTCGCGGGAGAGCTCCTACAATGAGCAGTTCTTC

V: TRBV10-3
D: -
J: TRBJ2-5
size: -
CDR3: CAISEGALQETQYF
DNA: TGTGCCATCAGTGAGGGGGCACTCCAAGAGACCCAGTACTTC

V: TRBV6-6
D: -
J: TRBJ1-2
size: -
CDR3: CASSLRTGDGYTF
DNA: TGTGCCAGCAGCCTCCGGACCGGCGATGGCTACACCTTC

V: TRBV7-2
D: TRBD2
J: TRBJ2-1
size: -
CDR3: CASSSRTSGGQVEQFF
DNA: TGTGCCAGCAGCTCAAGGACTAGCGGGGGGCAAGTGGAGCAGTTCTTC

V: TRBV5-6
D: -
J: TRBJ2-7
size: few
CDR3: CASSLANGPFYEQYF
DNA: TGTGCCAGCAGCTTGGCCAATGGGCCCTTCTACGAGCAGTACTTC

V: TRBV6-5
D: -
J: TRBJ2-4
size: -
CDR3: CASSYGGGLAKNIQYF
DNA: TGTGCCAGCAGTTACGGTGGCGGCCTAGCCAAAAACATTCAGTACTTC

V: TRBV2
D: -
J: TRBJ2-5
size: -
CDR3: CASKESAIQETQYF
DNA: TGTGCCAGCAAGGAGTCCGCCATTCAAGAGACCCAGTACTTC

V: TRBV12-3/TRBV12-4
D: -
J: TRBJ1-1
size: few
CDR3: CASSLQGLRTEAFF
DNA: TGTGCCAGCAGTCTACAGGGCCTAAGGACTGAAGCTTTCTTT

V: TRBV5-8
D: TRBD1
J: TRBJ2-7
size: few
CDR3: CASRNRDSSYEQYF
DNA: TGTGCCAGCAGAAATCGGGACAGCTCCTACGAGCAGTACTTC

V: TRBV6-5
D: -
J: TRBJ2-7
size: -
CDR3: CASISTDSYEQYF
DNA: TGTGCCAGCATTTCGACAGACTCCTACGAGCAGTACTTC

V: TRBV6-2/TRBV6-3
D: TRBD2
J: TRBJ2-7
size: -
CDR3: CASSGGLAGTYEQYF
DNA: TGTGCCAGCAGCGGAGGTCTAGCGGGGACCTACGAGCAGTACTTC

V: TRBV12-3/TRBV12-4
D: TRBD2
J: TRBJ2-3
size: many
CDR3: CASSLTSGADTQYF
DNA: TGTGCCAGCAGTTTAACTAGCGGGGCAGATACGCAGTATTTT

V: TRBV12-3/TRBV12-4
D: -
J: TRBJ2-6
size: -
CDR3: CASSLARLVLPSFSGANVLTF
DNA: TGTGCCAGCAGTTTAGCGCGTTTAGTACTACCTAGCTTCTCTGGGGCCAACGTCCTGACTTTC

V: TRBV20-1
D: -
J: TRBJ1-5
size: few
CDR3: CSARDSRAHQPQHF
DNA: TGCAGTGCTAGAGATTCCAGGGCCCATCAGCCCCAGCATTTT

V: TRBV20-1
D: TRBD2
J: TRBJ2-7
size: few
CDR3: CSALGLVNEQYF
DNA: TGCAGTGCACTAGGACTAGTCAACGAGCAGTACTTC

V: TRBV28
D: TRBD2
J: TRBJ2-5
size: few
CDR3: CASRLSSGARVTQYF
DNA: TGTGCCAGCAGGCTGAGTAGCGGGGCCAGGGTGACCCAGTACTTC

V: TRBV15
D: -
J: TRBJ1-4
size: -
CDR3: CATSREPGQGGEKLFF
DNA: TGTGCCACCAGCAGAGAGCCGGGCCAGGGAGGTGAAAAACTGTTTTTT

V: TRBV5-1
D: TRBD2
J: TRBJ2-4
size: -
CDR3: CASSLVAGATKNIQYF
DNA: TGCGCCAGCAGCTTGGTGGCGGGAGCGACCAAAAACATTCAGTACTTC

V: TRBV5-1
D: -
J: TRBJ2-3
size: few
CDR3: CASSLEGSGRDTQYF
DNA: TGCGCCAGCAGCTTGGAGGGGTCAGGGAGAGATACGCAGTATTTT

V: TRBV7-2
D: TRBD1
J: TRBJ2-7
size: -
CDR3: CASSQGAWVGEQYF
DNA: TGTGCCAGCAGCCAGGGGGCCTGGGTTGGAGAGCAGTACTTC

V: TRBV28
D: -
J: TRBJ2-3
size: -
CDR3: CASSLSLHRDAPLSTDTQYF
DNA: TGTGCCAGCAGTTTGTCCCTTCACCGGGATGCACCCCTCAGCACAGATACGCAGTATTTT

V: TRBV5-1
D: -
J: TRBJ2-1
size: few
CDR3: CASSLVAGFYNEQFF
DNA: TGCGCCAGCAGCTTGGTTGCGGGTTTCTACAATGAGCAGTTCTTC

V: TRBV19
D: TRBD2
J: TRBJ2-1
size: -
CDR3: CASSIGQREGYNEQFF
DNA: TGTGCCAGTAGTATAGGCCAGCGGGAGGGCTACAATGAGCAGTTCTTC

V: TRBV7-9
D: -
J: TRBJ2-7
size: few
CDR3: CASSLAGWEWEQYF
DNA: TGTGCCAGCAGCTTAGCAGGGTGGGAGTGGGAGCAGTACTTC

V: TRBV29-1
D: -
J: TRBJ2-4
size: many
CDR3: CSVTTGAKNIQYF
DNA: TGCAGCGTTACTACCGGAGCCAAAAACATTCAGTACTTC

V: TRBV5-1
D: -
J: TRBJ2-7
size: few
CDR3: CASRGTIYHYEQYF
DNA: TGCGCCAGCAGGGGGACAATTTACCACTACGAGCAGTACTTC

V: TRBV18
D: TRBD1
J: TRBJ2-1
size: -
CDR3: CASSPPGSGGSYNEQFF
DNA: TGTGCCAGCTCACCACCGGGGTCAGGGGGCTCCTACAATGAGCAGTTCTTC

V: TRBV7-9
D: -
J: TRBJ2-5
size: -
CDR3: CASSSYRTVKETQYF
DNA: TGTGCCAGCAGCTCCTACCGGACAGTGAAAGAGACCCAGTACTTC

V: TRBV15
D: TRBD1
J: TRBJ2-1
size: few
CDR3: CATSRDWDREWSEQFF
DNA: TGTGCCACCAGCAGAGATTGGGACAGGGAGTGGTCTGAGCAGTTCTTC

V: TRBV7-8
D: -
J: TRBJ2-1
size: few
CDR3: CASSQVLRDEQFF
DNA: TGTGCCAGCAGCCAAGTCTTAAGGGATGAGCAGTTCTTC

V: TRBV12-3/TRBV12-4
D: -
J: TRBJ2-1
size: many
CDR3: CASSSLGVVNEQFF
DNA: TGTGCCAGCAGCTCCCTGGGAGTAGTTAATGAGCAGTTCTTC

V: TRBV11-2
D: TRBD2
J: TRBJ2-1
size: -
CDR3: CASSPGSGNSYNEQFF
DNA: TGTGCCAGCAGCCCCGGTAGCGGGAACTCCTACAATGAGCAGTTCTTC

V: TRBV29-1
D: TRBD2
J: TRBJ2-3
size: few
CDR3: CSVRVAGAPADTQYF
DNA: TGCAGCGTTAGGGTAGCGGGGGCCCCCGCAGATACGCAGTATTTT

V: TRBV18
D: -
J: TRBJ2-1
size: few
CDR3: CASSPPRRDYNEQFF
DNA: TGTGCCAGCTCACCACCCCGACGAGACTACAATGAGCAGTTCTTC

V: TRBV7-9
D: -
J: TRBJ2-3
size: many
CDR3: CASSLSPDTQYF
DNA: TGTGCCAGCAGCTTAAGCCCGGATACGCAGTATTTT

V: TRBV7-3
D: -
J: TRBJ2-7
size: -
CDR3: CASSLILTGWPNEQYF
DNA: TGTGCCAGCAGCTTAATCTTAACAGGGTGGCCCAACGAGCAGTACTTC

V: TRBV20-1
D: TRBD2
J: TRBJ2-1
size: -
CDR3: CSAGTSAPVRSEQFF
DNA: TGCAGTGCTGGGACTAGCGCCCCCGTACGTAGTGAGCAGTTCTTC

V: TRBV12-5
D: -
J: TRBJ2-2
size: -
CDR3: CASADSNTGELFF
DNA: TGTGCTAGTGCAGATTCGAACACCGGGGAGCTGTTTTTT

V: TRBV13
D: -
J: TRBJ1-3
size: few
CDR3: CASSRAPAGNTIYF
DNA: TGTGCCAGCAGCCGGGCACCCGCTGGAAACACCATATATTTT

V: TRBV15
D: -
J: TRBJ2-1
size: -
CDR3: CATSKEVYDNEQFF
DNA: TGTGCCACCAGCAAGGAAGTCTACGACAATGAGCAGTTCTTC